Given below is one T cell receptor (beta chain) in context. Primers: 60 Vbeta forward and 13 Jbeta reverse. Produced via immunoSEQ multiplex PCR; TCRdb's table is partial and in-frame only. The profile covers more than 85,000 clones, with 79% appearing a single time and 4.1% taken by the ten largest. Germline lookup yields CDR1 MNHNS and CDR2 SASEGT. V lost 8 bases and J 3 bases, leaving 11 bases between the germline ends. This CDR3 has 12 residues. The data are from a study of cytomegalovirus exposure and HLA in healthy donors. The chain joins TRBV6-1 to TRBJ2-7; a possible D gene is TRBD1 (6 bases). The source of this sequence is a female donor in good health and CMV-seropositive. Sequencing was carried out using PBMCs. The CDR3 DNA reads as TGTGCCAGCCCTGACAGGAGCTACGAGCAGTACTTC. Translated, it gives CASPDRSYEQYF.